Sequencing of this T cell receptor beta chain was carried out in a study of blood T cells in healthy people across ages. Alongside a J-beta primer mix, a sample-barcoded 5' primer served in a second PCR lasting 7 to 11 cycles. Unique molecular identifiers of 12 random nucleotides labeled each cDNA. TCRdb processed the 5' RACE reads anew with MiXCR; each CDR3 protein has one entry. Of around 580,000 distinct CDR3 sequences listed, roughly 48% are singletons. In this sample, this clonotype turned up once. Germline lookup yields CDR1 SGHTA and CDR2 FQGNSA. The germline V and J ends were trimmed by 1 base and 11 bases, with 17 bases remaining between them. The CDR3 length is 14 residues.

The sequence came from a man older than 75 in good health. This chain links TRBV7-2 with TRBJ2-5, with unresolved D. What was sequenced was blood. CDR3 nucleotides: TGTGCCAGCAGCTTAGAACAACAGATCAATGAGCAGTACTTC. The encoded protein is CASSLEQQINEQYF.